This record concerns one T cell receptor beta chain sequence. Profiling relied on immunoSEQ multiplex PCR, and the TCRdb table lists in-frame clones only, not all of them. The sample records about 200,000 clones, roughly 65% being singletons. The data belong to a study of cytotoxic CD8 clonotypes in ibrutinib-treated CLL. Germline-derived CDR1 and CDR2 are SEHNR and FQNEAQ (reference sequence). J lost 10 bases, V lost 3 bases, and 8 bases had no gene match. The CDR3 consists of 13 residues. V and J are TRBV7-9 and TRBJ1-1, with 7 nucleotides matching TRBD1. This TCR came from a human donor with chronic lymphocytic leukemia. The sequenced sample was PBMCs, obtained after 12 months of ibrutinib treatment. CDR3 coding DNA: TGTGCCAGCAGCTTCGAGGGGGCAGCGGGAGCTTTCTTT. Encoded protein: CASSFEGAAGAFF.